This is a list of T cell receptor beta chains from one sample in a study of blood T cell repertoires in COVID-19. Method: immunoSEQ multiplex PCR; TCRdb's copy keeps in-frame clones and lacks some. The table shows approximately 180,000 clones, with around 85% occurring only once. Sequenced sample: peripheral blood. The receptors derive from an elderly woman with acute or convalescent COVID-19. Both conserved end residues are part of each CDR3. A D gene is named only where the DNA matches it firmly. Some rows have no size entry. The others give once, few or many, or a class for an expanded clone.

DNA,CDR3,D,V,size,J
TGTGCCAGCAGTTTCGGTCCGGGGAATTCACCCCTCCACTTT,CASSFGPGNSPLHF,-,TRBV27,-,TRBJ1-6
TGTGCCAGCAGCCCCCCCTCGGGCCAAGAGACCCAGTACTTC,CASSPPSGQETQYF,-,TRBV6-2/TRBV6-3,-,TRBJ2-5
TGTGCCAGCAGCAAAGGAGGAGACAGGGCCTACAATGAGCAGTTCTTC,CASSKGGDRAYNEQFF,-,TRBV21-1,once,TRBJ2-1
TGCGCCAGCAGCCATTCAACAGGGGATGCCACTGAAGCTTTCTTT,CASSHSTGDATEAFF,TRBD1,TRBV4-3,-,TRBJ1-1
TGCGCCAGCAGCTTCCAAGAGGGAGGGTCGGGTGGAGATACGCAGTATTTT,CASSFQEGGSGGDTQYF,TRBD2,TRBV5-1,-,TRBJ2-3
TGTGCCAGCAGTTTAACCGGGGATCAGCCCCAGCATTTT,CASSLTGDQPQHF,-,TRBV12-3/TRBV12-4,-,TRBJ1-5
TGTGCCAGCAGCCGGGGTTTAGCGGGGTCGTATAAAGAGCAGTACTTC,CASSRGLAGSYKEQYF,TRBD2,TRBV5-6,-,TRBJ2-7
TGTGCCACCAGTGACCAGGGAACAGATACGCAGTATTTT,CATSDQGTDTQYF,-,TRBV24-1,-,TRBJ2-3
TGTGCCAGCAGCTCCCGGCAAACTAGCGGGAGTAATGAGCAGTTCTTC,CASSSRQTSGSNEQFF,TRBD2,TRBV7-9,-,TRBJ2-1
TGTGCCACCAGCAGAGATCGAGCGAGTGGGAGGGAACTGTTTTTT,CATSRDRASGRELFF,-,TRBV15,-,TRBJ1-4
TGTGCCAGCGAAGGAGGGGGCCCGAACACCGGGGAGCTGTTTTTT,CASEGGGPNTGELFF,-,TRBV3-1/TRBV3-2,-,TRBJ2-2
TGTGCCAGCAGTTCCTCGGACAGGGAAGCTTTCTTT,CASSSSDREAFF,TRBD1,TRBV6-6,-,TRBJ1-1
TGTGCCAGCAGACCCGGGACAGAACATGCAACTAATGAAAAACTGTTTTTT,CASRPGTEHATNEKLFF,TRBD1,TRBV27,-,TRBJ1-4
TGTGCCAGCAGCTTGGATCCTAGCATCAGCACAGATACGCAGTATTTT,CASSLDPSISTDTQYF,-,TRBV5-4,-,TRBJ2-3
TGTGCCATCAGTGACCCAGGGGATCAGCCCCAGCATTTT,CAISDPGDQPQHF,-,TRBV10-3,-,TRBJ1-5
TGCGCCAGCAGCCAAGATGGGCGGGACGCTACAGATACGCAGTATTTT,CASSQDGRDATDTQYF,-,TRBV4-1,-,TRBJ2-3
TGTGCCAGCAGCCAATCTAGTAATCAGCCCCAGCATTTT,CASSQSSNQPQHF,-,TRBV3-1/TRBV3-2,once,TRBJ1-5
TGTGCCAGTAGTATTAACTCGGCTGAAGCTTTCTTT,CASSINSAEAFF,-,TRBV19,-,TRBJ1-1
TGTGCCAGCAGTCCCCTGGCGGGGGGGGTCAATGAGCAGTTCTTC,CASSPLAGGVNEQFF,TRBD2,TRBV6-5,-,TRBJ2-1
TGCAGCGTTGAAGGGGGACAGGGATTCACTGAAGCTTTCTTT,CSVEGGQGFTEAFF,TRBD1,TRBV29-1,once,TRBJ1-1
TGCGCCAGCAGCTTGGCCCGGGAGACCCAGTACTTC,CASSLARETQYF,-,TRBV5-1,-,TRBJ2-5
TGTGCAAGTCGCTTACGTACGCGGGAGCTCTACGAGCAGTACTTC,CASRLRTRELYEQYF,-,TRBV12-2,-,TRBJ2-7
TGTGCCAGCAGCCAAGTCTCTGTGAACACTGAAGCTTTCTTT,CASSQVSVNTEAFF,-,TRBV3-1/TRBV3-2,-,TRBJ1-1
TGTGCCAGCAGCTTAGGAGGGACAGGGGGCGATGGCTACACCTTC,CASSLGGTGGDGYTF,TRBD1,TRBV7-2,-,TRBJ1-2
TGTGCCAGCAGCCGGGGGACAGGGACCGGGGAGCTGTTTTTT,CASSRGTGTGELFF,TRBD1,TRBV11-3,-,TRBJ2-2
TGTGCCAGTAGTATAGGGGGGGGAAGCACAGATACGCAGTATTTT,CASSIGGGSTDTQYF,TRBD2,TRBV19,-,TRBJ2-3
TGTGCCACCAGGAACCCCACCGGGAGATCGAACACTGAAGCTTTCTTT,CATRNPTGRSNTEAFF,-,TRBV24-1,-,TRBJ1-1
TGTGCCAGCAGGGTTCCCGGGAGTCGCAATGAGCAGTTCTTC,CASRVPGSRNEQFF,-,TRBV27,-,TRBJ2-1
TGTGCCAGTAGAATGGACAGGGACTACAATGAGCAGTTCTTC,CASRMDRDYNEQFF,TRBD1,TRBV19,few,TRBJ2-1
TGTGCCAGCAGCTTGGGGGGGACAGGGAAAGGAGAGACCCAGTACTTC,CASSLGGTGKGETQYF,TRBD1,TRBV5-8,-,TRBJ2-5
TGTGCCAGTAGTCTAGGGACAAACACTGAAGCTTTCTTT,CASSLGTNTEAFF,-,TRBV19,-,TRBJ1-1
TGTGCCAGCCTCCCGAGGAAGAACACCGGGGAGCTGTTTTTT,CASLPRKNTGELFF,-,TRBV19,-,TRBJ2-2
TGTGCCAGCTCACGGAGAACCTTGAACACTGAAGCTTTCTTT,CASSRRTLNTEAFF,-,TRBV18,-,TRBJ1-1
TGTGCAGGGGGTGGCGGGTCGGACGAGCAGTACTTC,CAGGGGSDEQYF,-,TRBV2,-,TRBJ2-7
TGCGCCAGCAGCCAAGATCATACTAGTGGAGAGCAGTACTTC,CASSQDHTSGEQYF,-,TRBV4-1,-,TRBJ2-7
TGTGCCACCAGTGGGAAACAGGGCTACGAGCAGTACTTC,CATSGKQGYEQYF,-,TRBV24-1,-,TRBJ2-7
TGTGCCAGCAGCTTACGGACAGATGGCTACACCTTC,CASSLRTDGYTF,-,TRBV7-9,-,TRBJ1-2
TGTGCCAGCAGTGGTAACAGTCAAGAGACCCAGTACTTC,CASSGNSQETQYF,-,TRBV2,-,TRBJ2-5
TGTGCCAGCAGTCGGACTATAAAGGGTCAGCCCCAGCATTTT,CASSRTIKGQPQHF,-,TRBV6-5,-,TRBJ1-5
TGTGCCAGCTTTACGGCGGGCTACGAGCAGTACTTC,CASFTAGYEQYF,-,TRBV28,-,TRBJ2-7
TGTGCCAGCAGCAAAGCGGCCACAGATACGCAGTATTTT,CASSKAATDTQYF,-,TRBV7-9,once,TRBJ2-3
TGTGCCAGCAGCGCGGGAAGTTTTAACTATGGCTACACCTTC,CASSAGSFNYGYTF,-,TRBV9,-,TRBJ1-2
TGTGCCAGCAGCTTAGGACAGGGGAACACTGAAGCTTTCTTT,CASSLGQGNTEAFF,TRBD1,TRBV7-2,-,TRBJ1-1
TGTGCCAGCAGCGTAGAGTTCTCCAGTGAGGGAGCTGAAAAACTGTTTTTT,CASSVEFSSEGAEKLFF,-,TRBV9,-,TRBJ1-4
TGTGCCAGCAGTTACAGAGTCAACTATGGCTACACCTTC,CASSYRVNYGYTF,-,TRBV27,-,TRBJ1-2
TGTGCCAGCAGCCAAGGGAACAGGTACGGGGAGACCCAGTACTTC,CASSQGNRYGETQYF,-,TRBV3-1/TRBV3-2,-,TRBJ2-5
TGTGCCAGCAGCTTACTTGGACAGTCCTATGGCTACACCTTC,CASSLLGQSYGYTF,-,TRBV7-2,-,TRBJ1-2
TGTGCCAGCAGCCCGGCGTGGACAGCCCCAACACCACCATTTTATAGCAATCAGCCCCAGCATTTT,CASSPAWTAPTPPFYSNQPQHF,-,TRBV21-1,-,TRBJ1-5
TGTGCCAGCTCACCACCGGGCGGCCCCGAGGGCGAGCAGTACTTC,CASSPPGGPEGEQYF,-,TRBV18,-,TRBJ2-7
TGTGCCAGCAGCCACGGGGCTAGCGGTCCCTACGAGCAGTACTTC,CASSHGASGPYEQYF,TRBD2,TRBV5-8,few,TRBJ2-7
TGTGCCAGCAGTTACTCGAAATCTGGACTAGCGGGGTCCTCGTATTTT,CASSYSKSGLAGSSYF,TRBD2,TRBV6-5,once,TRBJ2-3
TGTGCCAGCGGAGGGGGCGAGGAGACCCAGTACTTC,CASGGGEETQYF,-,TRBV2,few,TRBJ2-5
TGTGCCAGCAGCTTAGGGTGGCGGGGGCCCTCCTACGAGCAGTACTTC,CASSLGWRGPSYEQYF,-,TRBV7-8,-,TRBJ2-7
TGTGCCAGCAGTCCGGGCTGGAGGGACCAGCCCCAGCATTTT,CASSPGWRDQPQHF,-,TRBV2,-,TRBJ1-5
TGTGCCAGCAGCCACACAGGGGGCGCAGGTCAGCCCCAGCATTTT,CASSHTGGAGQPQHF,TRBD1,TRBV3-1/TRBV3-2,-,TRBJ1-5
TGTGCCAGCAACATAGGGACAGAAGTATCGAACACTGAAGCTTTCTTT,CASNIGTEVSNTEAFF,TRBD1,TRBV7-2,-,TRBJ1-1